This T cell receptor beta chain was documented in a study of T-cell memory formation after mild COVID-19. This CDR3 comprises 17 residues. V dropped 2 bases and J dropped 6; count of bases not matched to a gene: 9. Per the germline V gene, CDR1 is MRHNA and CDR2 is SNTAGT. It was 5'RACE with constant-segment primers that produced the TCR alpha and TCR beta cDNA libraries, which carried sample barcodes and UMIs. From the 5' RACE reads, TCRdb called clonotypes with MiXCR, one entry per CDR3 protein. The sample includes approximately 190,000 distinct CDR3 sequences, approximately 20% of them seen just once.

This TCR was sampled from an adult woman who had mild COVID-19 (a few samples of this study predate the infection). Cell type and time point are not known. Sequencing input: PBMCs or a T cell subset sorted from them (not recorded which). The rearrangement joins TRBV6-4 to TRBJ2-2, with 10 bases lining up with TRBD2. CDR3 nucleotides: TGTGCCAGCAGTGACACGCGGCTAGCGGGAGCCGCCGGGGAGCTGTTTTTT. Its protein is CASSDTRLAGAAGELFF.